What follows are 17 T cell receptor beta chains derived from one specimen sequenced in a study of response to subunit inactivated influenza vaccine. TCRdb passed the RT-PCR reads through MiXCR, listing each CDR3 protein once. The sample includes hundreds of thousands of distinct CDR3 sequences, more than 15% of them seen just once. The specimen comprised PBMCs from blood, sampled 11 to 12 days after vaccination. The receptors were sampled from a man between 45 and 60 years old who received an inactivated influenza vaccine.

The sample holds a few counts of this clonotype. The chain uses TRBV7-2 and TRBJ2-7; TRBD2 matches 11 bases. Germline V gives CDR1 SGHTA, CDR2 FQGNSA. The CDR3 is 16 amino acids. V lost 5 bases and J lost 3; bases outside the gene matches: 9. The CDR3: CASSLKTSGSGYEQYF. DNA of the CDR3: TGTGCCAGCAGCCTAAAAACTAGCGGGAGTGGCTACGAGCAGTACTTC.

The chain recombines TRBV20-1 with TRBJ1-1; a weak D match, TRBD1 (6 bases). V gave up 2 bases and J gave up 1 base, with 11 bases separating them. CDR3 size: 14 residues. The germline gives CDR1 DFQATT, CDR2 SNEGSKA (reference sequence). Here the CDR3 DNA reads TGCAGTGCTAGAACAGGGTTTGGGAACACTGAAGCTTTCTTT. Protein: CSARTGFGNTEAFF.

The rearrangement links TRBV30 to TRBJ2-3; D is uncertain. This CDR3 spans 12 amino acids. CDR1 and CDR2 from the germline V gene are GTSNPN and SVGIG (reference sequence). The V end was cut by 1 base, the J end by 5 bases, with 7 bases between. The CDR3 DNA reads as TGTGCCTGGAGTGCCCATCTAGATACGCAGTATTTT. Translating gives CAWSAHLDTQYF.

In its sample, this clonotype was seen a few times. The genes are TRBV7-2 and TRBJ2-5; maybe TRBD2 (6 bases). CDR1 is SGHTA, CDR2 FQGNSA, per germline. The CDR3 totals 14 residues. Trimming removed 5 bases at V and 2 bases at J, with 12 bases between. CDR3 loop: CASSRDSRQETQYF. The CDR3 nucleotides read TGTGCCAGCAGCCGGGACTCACGACAAGAGACCCAGTACTTC.

The chain is built from TRBV12-3 or TRBV12-4 and TRBJ2-7; D perhaps matches TRBD1 (6 bases). Trimming left V 6 bases short and J 2 bases short, with 14 bases between. This CDR3 is 14 amino acids long. The CDR3 nucleotides read TGTGCCAGCAGCACGGTTCCAGGGGCCTACGAGCAGTACTTC. This translates into CASSTVPGAYEQYF.

The chain recombines TRBV7-3 with TRBJ2-2, with TRBD2 matching 7 bases. Germline assignment: CDR1 SGHTA and CDR2 FQGTGA. The ends lost 4 bases at V and 6 bases at J; junction bases unmatched: 11. The CDR3 loop spans 16 amino acids. CDR3 in amino acids: CASSSLSGTWAGELFF. The CDR3 DNA reads as TGTGCCAGCAGCTCCTTGAGCGGGACTTGGGCCGGGGAGCTGTTTTTT. Drawing the rest from reference TRBV7-3 and TRBJ2-2, the complete variable domain is GAGVSQTPSNKVTEKGKYVELRCDPISGHTALYWYRQSLGQGPEFLIYFQGTGAADDSGLPNDRFFAVRPEGSVSTLKIQRTERGDSAVYLCASSSLSGTWAGELFFGEGSRLTVL.

A few counts support this clonotype. The V gene is TRBV6-1, the J gene TRBJ2-3; D may be TRBD2 (5 bases). This CDR3 is 14 amino acids long. Trimming removed 6 bases at V and 4 bases at J, with 14 bases between. Germline V lookup: CDR1 MNHNS, CDR2 SASEGT. CDR3 in amino acids: CASRPRGSPDTQYF. The CDR3 DNA is TGTGCCAGCAGACCAAGAGGGAGTCCAGATACGCAGTATTTT.

This sequence joins TRBV19 and TRBJ2-7; D ambiguous. The CDR3 loop spans 13 amino acids. Germline loops: CDR1 LNHDA, CDR2 SQIVND (reference sequence). V dropped 5 bases and J dropped 5 bases, with 13 bases sitting between them. This CDR3 reads CASSATPGNEQYF. For the CDR3, the DNA is TGTGCCAGTAGTGCCACCCCGGGTAACGAGCAGTACTTC.

Notes on this clonotype: The junction and the germline gene differ at one end; a read error may be behind it. J is TRBJ1-1 and V is TRBV29-1; D uncertain. The V gene's germline CDR1 is SQVTM and CDR2 ANQGSEA. This CDR3 contains 11 residues. The CDR3 sequence: CSPRVVTGAFF. Here the CDR3 DNA reads TGCAGCCCTCGGGTGGTAACTGGAGCTTTCTTT.

This sequence joins TRBV5-1 and TRBJ2-1; 7 bases line up with TRBD1. Germline V CDR1 and CDR2: SGHRS, YFSETQ. The V segment lost 4 bases and the J segment 6 bases; nucleotides outside the gene matches: 10. The CDR3 loop spans 15 amino acids. The CDR3 sequence: CASSSRDRPGNEQFF. In nucleotides, the CDR3 is TGCGCCAGCAGCAGCCGGGACAGACCCGGCAATGAGCAGTTCTTC. The whole variable domain, remainder taken from reference TRBV5-1 and TRBJ2-1, is KAGVTQTPRYLIKTRGQQVTLSCSPISGHRSVSWYQQTPGQGLQFLFEYFSETQRNKGNFPGRFSGRQFSNSRSEMNVSTLELGDSALYLCASSSRDRPGNEQFFGPGTRLTVL.

The chain is built from TRBV28 and TRBJ2-7; TRBD1 matches at 7 bases. From germline, CDR1 is MDHEN and CDR2 SYDVKM. CDR3 length equals 15 residues. The J segment lost 0 bases and the V segment lost 5 bases, leaving 7 bases of the junction unmatched. In DNA form, the CDR3 reads TGTGCCAGCAGTAAATACTGGGACAGCTCCTACGAGCAGTACTTC. Translated, it gives CASSKYWDSSYEQYF.

This clonotype showed up just once. The V call is TRBV5-4, the J call TRBJ2-7, with D maybe TRBD2 (7 bases). Per germline, CDR1 SGHNT and CDR2 YYREEE (reference sequence). Deletions cut 4 bases from V and 5 bases from J, with 13 bases between. This CDR3 is built from 13 residues. The CDR3 sequence is CASSGGGRDEQYF. The CDR3 DNA sequence: TGTGCCAGCAGCGGGGGGGGGCGCGACGAGCAGTACTTC. The whole variable domain, remainder taken from reference TRBV5-4 and TRBJ2-7, is ETGVTQSPTHLIKTRGQQVTLRCSSQSGHNTVSWYQQALGQGPQFIFQYYREEENGRGNFPPRFSGLQFPNYSSELNVNALELDDSALYLCASSGGGRDEQYFGPGTRLTVT.

For this clonotype: Sequence at one end of the junction differs from germline and may be a read error. CDR3 DNA: TGCAGTGCTAGAGATCGAGTAGTCTCCAACGAGCAGTACTTC. This translates into CSARDRVVSNEQYF. The chain joins TRBV20-1 to TRBJ2-7; D not resolved. The CDR3 runs 14 residues. Germline assignment: CDR1 DFQATT and CDR2 SNEGSKA (reference sequence).

A note on this clonotype: It may be a read error: a sequence one base away is much more abundant. CDR3 coding DNA: TGTGCCAGCAGCGCCCAACGGTGGGCACCCCAATTCGGGGAGCTGTTTTTT. Protein sequence: CASSAQRWAPQFGELFF. The V gene is TRBV5-5, the J gene TRBJ2-2, with D unresolved. The germline CDR1 and CDR2 sequences are SGHKS and YYEKEE (reference sequence). The CDR3 is made up of 17 amino acids. The V gene lost 4 bases and the J gene lost 7 bases, with 23 bases spanning the gap.

This clonotype occurred a few times. This sequence joins TRBV7-2 and TRBJ2-7; 8 nucleotides agree with TRBD1. CDR3 size: 14 residues. Looked up from germline, CDR1 is SGHTA and CDR2 is FQGNSA. The trim removed 6 bases at V and 2 bases at J, leaving 6 bases unmatched. This CDR3 is CASSPGQVTYEQYF. In DNA, the CDR3 is TGTGCCAGCAGTCCGGGACAGGTAACCTACGAGCAGTACTTC.

The V and J genes are TRBV29-1 and TRBJ2-7; 7 nucleotides agree with TRBD2. Per germline, CDR1 SQVTM and CDR2 ANQGSEA. The CDR3 is 14 residues long. The V and J ends lost 3 bases and 6 bases, in that order; junction bases with no gene match: 11. The CDR3 DNA is TGCAGCGTTGATTTTGAGGGAGGGCCGAGCGAGCAGTACTTC. It specifies CSVDFEGGPSEQYF.

This chain uses TRBV6-5 with TRBJ2-1; D might be TRBD1 (6 bases). The CDR3 extends over 16 amino acids. Germline CDR1 reads MNHEY; CDR2 reads SVGAGI. Trimming removed 2 bases at V and 5 bases at J, with 16 bases between. CDR3: CASSYIGGSVNNEQFF. The CDR3 nucleotides are TGTGCCAGCAGTTACATAGGGGGTTCGGTGAACAATGAGCAGTTCTTC.